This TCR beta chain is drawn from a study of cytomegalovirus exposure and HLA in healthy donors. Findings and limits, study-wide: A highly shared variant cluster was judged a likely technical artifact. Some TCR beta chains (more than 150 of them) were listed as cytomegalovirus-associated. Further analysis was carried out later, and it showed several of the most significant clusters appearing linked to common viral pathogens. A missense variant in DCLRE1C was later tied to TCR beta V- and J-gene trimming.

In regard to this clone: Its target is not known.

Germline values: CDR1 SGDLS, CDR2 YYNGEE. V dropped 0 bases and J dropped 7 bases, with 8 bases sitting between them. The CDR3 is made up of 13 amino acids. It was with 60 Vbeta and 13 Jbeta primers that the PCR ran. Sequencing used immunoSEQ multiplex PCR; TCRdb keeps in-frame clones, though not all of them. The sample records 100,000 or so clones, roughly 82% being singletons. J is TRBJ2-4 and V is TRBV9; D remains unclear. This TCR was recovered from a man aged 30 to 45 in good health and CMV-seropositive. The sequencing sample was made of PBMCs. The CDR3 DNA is TGTGCCAGCAGCGTAGAAGTTAGTAACATTCAGTACTTC. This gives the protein CASSVEVSNIQYF.